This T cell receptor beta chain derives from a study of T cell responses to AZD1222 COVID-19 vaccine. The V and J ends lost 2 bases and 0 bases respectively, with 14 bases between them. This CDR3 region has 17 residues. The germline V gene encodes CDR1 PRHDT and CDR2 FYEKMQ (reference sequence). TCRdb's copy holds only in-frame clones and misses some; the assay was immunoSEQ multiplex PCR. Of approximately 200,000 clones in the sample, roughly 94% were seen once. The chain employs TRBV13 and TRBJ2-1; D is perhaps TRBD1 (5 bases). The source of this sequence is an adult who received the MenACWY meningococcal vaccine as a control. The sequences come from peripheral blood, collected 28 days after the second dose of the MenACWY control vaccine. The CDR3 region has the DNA TGTGCCAGCAGCTTACTGACAGATCCTAGCTCCTACAATGAGCAGTTCTTC. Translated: CASSLLTDPSSYNEQFF. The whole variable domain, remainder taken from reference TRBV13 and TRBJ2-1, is AAGVIQSPRHLIKEKRETATLKCYPIPRHDTVYWYQQGPGQDPQFLISFYEKMQSDKGSIPDRFSAQQFSDYHSELNMSSLELGDSALYFCASSLLTDPSSYNEQFFGPGTRLTVL.